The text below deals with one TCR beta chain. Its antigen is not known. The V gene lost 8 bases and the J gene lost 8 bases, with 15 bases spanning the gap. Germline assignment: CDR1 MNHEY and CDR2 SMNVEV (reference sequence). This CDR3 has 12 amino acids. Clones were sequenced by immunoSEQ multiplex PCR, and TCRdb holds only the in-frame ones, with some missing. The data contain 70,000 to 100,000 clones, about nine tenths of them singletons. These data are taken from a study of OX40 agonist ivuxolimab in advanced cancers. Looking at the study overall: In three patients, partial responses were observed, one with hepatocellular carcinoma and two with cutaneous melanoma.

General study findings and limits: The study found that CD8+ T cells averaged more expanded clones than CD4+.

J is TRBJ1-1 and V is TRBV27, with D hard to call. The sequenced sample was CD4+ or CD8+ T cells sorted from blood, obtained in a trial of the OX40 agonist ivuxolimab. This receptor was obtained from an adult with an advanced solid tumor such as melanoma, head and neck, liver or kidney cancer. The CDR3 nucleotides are TGTGCCAGCCGCGCCGGGTCGGGCGAAGCTTTCTTT. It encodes CASRAGSGEAFF.